Below, one T cell receptor (beta chain) is given with its context. The target antigen is unknown. Other DNA sequences in this specimen translate into the identical CDR3. Use of 60 Vbeta and 13 Jbeta primers characterized the PCR. Sequencing was performed with immunoSEQ multiplex PCR; in TCRdb, only in-frame clones are kept and a portion is missing. The sample has about 220,000 clones; less than 85% are singletons. Trimming took 2 bases from V and 5 from J, leaving 9 bases between them. Per germline, CDR1 SNHLY and CDR2 FYNNEI. This CDR3 region has 13 residues. The sample originates from a study of cytomegalovirus exposure and HLA in healthy donors. Study in general: Around 85 million unique TCRs from HLA-typed donors were held in an early data release.

Whole-study findings and limits: Segments of the TCR beta V type were, in most cases, productive about 90% or about 30% of the time in an earlier analysis. Later analysis associated a missense DCLRE1C variant with TCR beta V- and J-gene trimming. The majority of TCR sequences were rare, yet some public TCRs appeared in many donors.

Sequencing input: PBMCs. This chain connects TRBV2 to TRBJ1-1; perhaps TRBD1 as D (5 bases). This TCR derives from a man between 18 and 35 years old in good health and CMV-seronegative. CDR3 bases: TGTGCCAGCAGTGAAAATGGGGGGACTGAAGCTTTCTTT. Its protein product is CASSENGGTEAFF.